This T cell receptor (beta chain) was documented in a study of OX40 agonist ivuxolimab in advanced cancers. Study-wide background: The patients' treatment was ivuxolimab, an agonistic anti-OX40 (CD134) antibody. Findings and limits, study-wide: The study observed clonal expansion of CD4+ and CD8+ blood T cells by week 6 at 0.1 to 3.0 mg/kg.

Concerning this clone itself: Its antigen is still unknown.

Some clones are missing from TCRdb's copy, which holds only in-frame ones; the method was immunoSEQ multiplex PCR. The sample yields around 100,000 clones, 89% seen once. This TCR derives from an adult with an advanced solid tumor such as melanoma, head and neck, liver or kidney cancer. The source material was CD4+ or CD8+ T cells sorted from blood, sampled in a trial of the OX40 agonist ivuxolimab.

The CDR3: CASRHTGATNQPQHF. In DNA form, the CDR3 reads TGTGCCAGCAGACATACAGGGGCGACCAATCAGCCCCAGCATTTT. This sequence joins TRBV7-2 and TRBJ1-5, with 7 bases matching TRBD1. The germline CDR1 and CDR2 sequences are SGHTA and FQGNSA. This CDR3 comprises 15 residues. J was trimmed by 3 bases and V by 6 bases; bases with no gene match: 8. The full variable domain, rest sourced from reference TRBV7-2 and TRBJ1-5, is GAGVSQSPSNKVTEKGKDVELRCDPISGHTALYWYRQSLGQGLEFLIYFQGNSAPDKSGLPSDRFSAERTGGSVSTLTIQRTQQEDSAVYLCASRHTGATNQPQHFGDGTRLSIL.